This TCR beta chain is from a study of response to subunit inactivated influenza vaccine. Germline lookup yields CDR1 SGHRS and CDR2 YFSETQ. The CDR3 runs 15 residues. V dropped 4 bases and J dropped 4; count of bases not matched to a gene: 8. One entry per CDR3 protein, called by TCRdb with MiXCR from the RT-PCR reads. This sample yields some 600,000 distinct CDR3 sequences, of which 13% to 15% are seen a single time; 7.5% to 8% belongs to the top ten. This clonotype was counted between two and nine times. The input for sequencing was PBMCs from blood, taken roughly 15 days before vaccination. The clonotype originates from a man aged 50 to 59 who received an inactivated influenza vaccine. This chain uses TRBV5-1 with TRBJ2-3; 8 bases match TRBD2. In nucleotides, the CDR3 is TGCGCCAGCAGCCCGGGACTAGACCCACCAGATACGCAGTATTTT. It yields the protein CASSPGLDPPDTQYF.